The 22 T cell receptor beta chains below all came from one sample that was sequenced in a study of blood T cell repertoires in COVID-19. The assay was immunoSEQ multiplex PCR, and TCRdb's table has in-frame clones only and misses some. The data show about 62,000 clones, around 87% seen once. The specimen sequenced was peripheral blood. Every receptor here comes from a woman aged 60-75 years with COVID-19, enrolled during active disease.

The chain carries TRBV11-3 and TRBJ2-1; 10 positions match TRBD2. CDR3 length: 15 residues. CDR1 and CDR2 (germline): SGHNT, YENEEA. The J segment lost 4 bases and the V segment lost 5 bases, leaving 5 bases of the junction unmatched. The CDR3 region has the DNA TGTGCCAGCAGCCCCCGGACTAGCGGTTACAATGAGCAGTTCTTC. Its translation: CASSPRTSGYNEQFF.

The J gene is TRBJ1-5, the V gene TRBV12-3 or TRBV12-4, with D tentatively TRBD1 (5 bases). The ends were cut back, 3 bases at V and 6 bases at J, with 9 bases in the middle. The CDR3 contains 13 residues. CDR3: CASSLSTGQPQHF. The CDR3 nucleotides are TGTGCCAGCAGTTTGTCAACAGGTCAGCCCCAGCATTTT.

The rearrangement uses TRBV4-3 and TRBJ2-1; TRBD2 matches 12 bases. The CDR3 extends over 13 amino acids. V was pared by 1 base and J by 13 bases, with 2 bases of the junction left unmatched. Per germline, CDR1 LGHNA and CDR2 YSLEER. The CDR3 region is CASSQGTSGIQFF. CDR3 in DNA: TGCGCCAGCAGCCAAGGGACTAGCGGGATACAGTTCTTC.

As DNA, the CDR3 is TGTGCCAGCAGCGCCAGGGGTTCCGAGCAGTACTTC. Amino acids: CASSARGSEQYF. The chain recombines TRBV9 with TRBJ2-7, with a possible D match to TRBD1 (6 bases). This CDR3 region has 12 residues. Germline V lookup: CDR1 SGDLS, CDR2 YYNGEE. V lost 3 bases and J 6 bases, leaving 10 bases between the germline ends.

This chain joins TRBV19 and TRBJ2-2; 9 nucleotides align to TRBD2. The J segment lost 8 bases and the V segment lost 6 bases, leaving 10 bases of the junction unmatched. Germline CDR1 LNHDA, CDR2 SQIVND (reference sequence). The CDR3 spans 15 residues. The CDR3 bases are TGTGCCAGTAGCTTGCTAGCGGGACTGATAGGGGAGCTGTTTTTT. Protein product: CASSLLAGLIGELFF.

The chain has TRBV11-3 and TRBJ1-6; unclear D gene. The ends were cut back, 8 bases at V and 6 bases at J, with 11 bases in the middle. This CDR3 region has 13 residues. Germline V gives CDR1 SGHNT, CDR2 YENEEA. The CDR3 reads CASLGGINSPLHF. DNA for the CDR3: TGTGCCAGCCTGGGAGGGATTAATTCACCCCTCCACTTT.

The chain joins TRBV5-4 to TRBJ1-1, with TRBD1 matching over 8 bases. The germline V gene has CDR1 SGHNT and CDR2 YYREEE (reference sequence). After removal of 4 bases from V and 5 bases from J, the junction contained 7 bases not matched to a gene. The length of the CDR3 is 14 residues. The CDR3: CASSPDRGATEAFF. The CDR3 nucleotides read TGTGCCAGCAGCCCCGACAGGGGAGCTACTGAAGCTTTCTTT.

The chain combines TRBV10-3 with TRBJ2-5; 7 nucleotides line up with TRBD1. CDR3 size: 14 residues. The germline V gene has CDR1 ENHRY and CDR2 SYGVKD. V shed 6 bases, J shed 2 bases, and the junction held 6 bases outside the gene matches. The CDR3 bases are TGTGCCATCAGCGACCCGGGACAGCAAGAGACCCAGTACTTC. Its translation is CAISDPGQQETQYF.

This sequence joins TRBV5-1 and TRBJ1-3; D remains unclear. CDR3 length equals 14 residues. The germline CDR1 and CDR2 sequences are SGHRS and YFSETQ. Trimming took 3 bases from V and 0 from J, leaving 7 bases between them. The DNA of the CDR3 is TGCGCCAGCAGCTCGGAGGGCTCTGGAAACACCATATATTTT. As protein: CASSSEGSGNTIYF.

The table lists this clone with a count of one. The J gene is TRBJ2-1, the V gene TRBV19; 7 nucleotides line up with TRBD2. The CDR3 is 15 residues long. The junction had 19 bases not matched to a gene; V was cut back by 8 bases and J by 12 bases. CDR1 LNHDA and CDR2 SQIVND come from the germline V gene (reference sequence). The CDR3 region is CASSLRTSSAIGQFF. In DNA, the CDR3 is TGTGCCAGTTCCCTCAGGACTAGTTCGGCAATCGGGCAGTTCTTC. The full variable domain, rest sourced from reference TRBV19 and TRBJ2-1, is DGGITQSPKYLFRKEGQNVTLSCEQNLNHDAMYWYRQDPGQGLRLIYYSQIVNDFQKGDIAEGYSVSREKKESFPLTVTSAQKNPTAFYLCASSLRTSSAIGQFFGPGTRLTVL.

The sample holds one count of this clone. The chain employs TRBV4-3 and TRBJ2-7; 7 nucleotides align to TRBD2. From germline, CDR1 is LGHNA and CDR2 YSLEER. With V trimmed by 0 bases and J by 0 bases, 11 bases remained unmatched. CDR3 length: 18 amino acids. CDR3 residues: CASSQEMSRAGSSYEQYF. The CDR3 bases are TGCGCCAGCAGCCAAGAGATGTCCCGAGCGGGGAGCTCCTACGAGCAGTACTTC.

The chain couples TRBV24-1 to TRBJ2-5; 7 nucleotides agree with TRBD1. V dropped 0 bases and J dropped 9; count of bases not matched to a gene: 18. The CDR3 runs 18 residues. CDR1 and CDR2 from the germline V gene are KGHDR and SFDVKD. The CDR3 protein is CATSDLRAPGTALSPQYF. The CDR3 nucleotides read TGTGCCACCAGTGATTTGAGAGCTCCCGGGACAGCCCTTTCTCCCCAGTACTTC.

The V call is TRBV11-2, the J call TRBJ2-7; D is uncertain. V was clipped by 5 bases and J by 3 bases, with 20 bases between them. Germline loops: CDR1 SGHAT, CDR2 FQNNGV. The CDR3 is 16 residues long. The CDR3 DNA follows: TGTGCCAGCAGCCCCTTCTCTGCGCCCAGGATCTACGAGCAGTACTTC. It translates to CASSPFSAPRIYEQYF.

V gene TRBV24-1 combines with J gene TRBJ2-5; tentatively, D is TRBD2 (5 bases). This CDR3 has 14 amino acids. Germline CDR1 KGHDR, CDR2 SFDVKD. Between the trimmed V and J ends, which lost 5 bases and 4 bases, there was a span of 13 bases. The DNA for the CDR3 is TGTGCCACCAGTGGGCTAGCCGCCGGAGAGACCCAGTACTTC. Amino acid sequence: CATSGLAAGETQYF.

This clone was observed a few times. V usage is TRBV28 and J usage is TRBJ1-6, with 8 positions matching TRBD1. Per germline, CDR1 MDHEN and CDR2 SYDVKM. The CDR3 is 18 residues long. The J segment lost 3 bases and the V segment lost 4 bases, leaving 11 bases of the junction unmatched. The CDR3: CASSSGSGTGLYNSPLHF. The DNA of the CDR3 is TGTGCCAGCAGTTCTGGCTCCGGGACAGGACTCTATAATTCACCCCTCCACTTT. Full variable domain (missing parts from reference TRBV28 and TRBJ1-6): DVKVTQSSRYLVKRTGEKVFLECVQDMDHENMFWYRQDPGLGLRLIYFSYDVKMKEKGDIPEGYSVSREKKERFSLILESASTNQTSMYLCASSSGSGTGLYNSPLHFGNGTRLTVT.

The gene calls are TRBV30 and TRBJ2-1; D might be TRBD1 (5 bases). V was cut by 5 bases and J by 7 bases, with 15 bases left in between. Germline-derived CDR1 and CDR2 are GTSNPN and SVGIG (reference sequence). The CDR3 covers 13 residues. In DNA form, the CDR3 reads TGTGCCTGGGGTGGCCAGGGTTGGAATGAGCAGTTCTTC. This gives the protein CAWGGQGWNEQFF.

The chain joins TRBV6-5 to TRBJ2-7; a possible D gene is TRBD1 (5 bases). V lost 0 bases to trimming and J lost 4 bases, with 10 bases between them. The CDR3 length is 14 residues. CDR1 and CDR2 (germline): MNHEY, SVGAGI. The CDR3 coding sequence is TGTGCCAGCAGTTACTCCAGGGTGGGGTACGAGCAGTACTTC. It codes for CASSYSRVGYEQYF.

The chain employs TRBV24-1 and TRBJ2-7; TRBD1 might be the D (6 bases). Trimming shortened V by 1 base and J by 7 bases, and 7 bases separated the two germline ends. The CDR3 spans 12 residues. Germline V gives CDR1 KGHDR, CDR2 SFDVKD. CDR3 sequence reads: CATSDFRGEQYF. The CDR3 DNA reads as TGTGCCACCAGTGATTTTAGGGGGGAGCAGTACTTC.

The chain combines TRBV19 with TRBJ2-7; D might be TRBD2 (6 bases). The CDR3 runs to 13 residues. Germline V gene sequence: CDR1 LNHDA, CDR2 SQIVND (reference sequence). V gave up 3 bases and J gave up 6 bases, with 12 bases separating them. CDR3 bases: TGTGCCAGTAGTATTTCGGGGGTGGGCGAGCAGTACTTC. Residues: CASSISGVGEQYF.

This sequence joins TRBV4-2 and TRBJ2-1; a weak D match, TRBD2 (5 bases). The germline gives CDR1 LGHNA, CDR2 YNFKEQ. This CDR3 comprises 16 residues. V lost 0 bases, J lost 0 bases, and 9 bases lay in between. The CDR3 region is CASSQEGSPSYNEQFF. The CDR3 DNA is TGTGCCAGCAGCCAAGAGGGGAGCCCCTCCTACAATGAGCAGTTCTTC.

The chain joins TRBV27 to TRBJ2-7; 7 positions agree with TRBD1. The CDR3 is 13 residues long. CDR1 and CDR2 (germline): MNHEY, SMNVEV (reference sequence). Germline trimming cut 5 bases from V and 3 bases from J; bases unmatched to any gene: 4. The CDR3 DNA follows: TGTGCCAGCAGTGTGACAGGGTTCTACGAGCAGTACTTC. Translation gives CASSVTGFYEQYF.

The chain combines TRBV19 with TRBJ2-1; 8 bases are a match to TRBD2. The CDR3 contains 16 residues. Per germline, CDR1 LNHDA and CDR2 SQIVND (reference sequence). Trimming took 3 bases from V and 2 from J; bases not matched to a gene: 6. CDR3 loop: CASSMRAGGAYNEQFF. The CDR3 DNA is TGTGCCAGTAGTATGCGTGCGGGAGGCGCCTACAATGAGCAGTTCTTC.